Each of the 32 T cell receptor beta chains below was sequenced from the same sample in a study of CD8 T cells in Susac syndrome. After extraction with the RNeasy kit, roughly 0.45 to 1 ug of the RNA was reverse transcribed using random hexamers. TCRdb reprocessed the immunoSEQ multiplex PCR reads via MiXCR and lists one record per CDR3 protein. The profile shows more than 65,000 distinct CDR3 sequences, approximately 94% of them singletons. The sample comprised CD8+ T cells from PBMCs. All receptors derive from a human donor with multiple sclerosis.

CDR3 loop: CASSLEGVDTDTQYF. In DNA, the CDR3 is TGTGCCAGCAGCTTAGAAGGGGTCGACACAGATACGCAGTATTTT. The J gene is TRBJ2-3, the V gene TRBV7-8; the D gene is possibly TRBD1 (5 bases). V lost 1 base and J lost 2, with 10 bases in between. Looked up from germline, CDR1 is SGHVS and CDR2 is FQNEAQ. The CDR3 totals 15 residues.

The chain employs TRBV20-1 and TRBJ2-3, with 11 bases lining up with TRBD2. The V segment lost 5 bases and the J segment 4 bases; nucleotides outside the gene matches: 8. Germline values: CDR1 DFQATT, CDR2 SNEGSKA (reference sequence). This CDR3 contains 15 residues. In DNA, the CDR3 is TGCAGTGCTGGTTTTAGCGGGAGGGTACCAGATACGCAGTATTTT. This translates into CSAGFSGRVPDTQYF.

This clonotype was seen a few times. The rearrangement joins TRBV29-1 to TRBJ2-7, with D hard to call. Germline loops: CDR1 SQVTM, CDR2 ANQGSEA. Trimming cost V 3 bases and J 2 bases, with 8 bases left between them. The CDR3 is 12 amino acids. This CDR3 is CSVEGKAYEQYF. The CDR3, as DNA: TGCAGCGTTGAGGGCAAAGCCTACGAGCAGTACTTC.

The sample holds one count of this clonotype. The chain recombines TRBV19 with TRBJ2-1; TRBD2 is a possible D gene (5 bases). The CDR3 sequence is 15 residues long. V lost 5 bases and J 4 bases, leaving 15 bases between the germline ends. From germline, CDR1 is LNHDA and CDR2 SQIVND (reference sequence). The CDR3 region is CASSATGIFYNEQFF. In DNA, the CDR3 is TGTGCCAGTAGTGCGACCGGGATTTTTTACAATGAGCAGTTCTTC. The full variable domain, completed using reference TRBV19 and TRBJ2-1, is DGGITQSPKYLFRKEGQNVTLSCEQNLNHDAMYWYRQDPGQGLRLIYYSQIVNDFQKGDIAEGYSVSREKKESFPLTVTSAQKNPTAFYLCASSATGIFYNEQFFGPGTRLTVL.

CDR3 in amino acids: CASRNEGGPNTEAFF. The CDR3 DNA is TGTGCCAGCAGGAATGAGGGGGGCCCGAACACTGAAGCTTTCTTT. V usage is TRBV11-2 and J usage is TRBJ1-1, with D possibly being TRBD1 (6 bases). This CDR3 is 15 amino acids long. Germline CDR1 is SGHAT and CDR2 is FQNNGV. V was cut by 6 bases and J by 1 base, with 15 bases left in between.

The chain recombines TRBV20-1 with TRBJ1-2; D perhaps matches TRBD1 (5 bases). V lost 5 bases to trimming and J lost 6 bases, with 22 bases between them. Per germline, CDR1 DFQATT and CDR2 SNEGSKA (reference sequence). CDR3 length equals 15 residues. The CDR3 sequence is CSAGLTRAQGDGYTF. The CDR3 nucleotides are TGCAGTGCTGGCCTCACTCGGGCCCAGGGAGATGGCTACACCTTC.

The chain uses TRBV19 and TRBJ1-1; D is unresolved. Trimming removed 1 base at V and 2 bases at J, with 5 bases between. Germline CDR1 reads LNHDA; CDR2 reads SQIVND (reference sequence). The CDR3 totals 13 residues. In nucleotides, the CDR3 is TGTGCCAGTAGTATAGGAATAAACACTGAAGCTTTCTTT. This gives the protein CASSIGINTEAFF.

The chain employs TRBV20-1 and TRBJ1-2; 7 nucleotides agree with TRBD1. The CDR3 has 14 amino acids. Germline lookup yields CDR1 DFQATT and CDR2 SNEGSKA (reference sequence). V lost 5 bases to trimming and J lost 4 bases; unmatched junction nucleotides: 10. The CDR3 DNA follows: TGCAGTGCTGGAGGACAGACAGGGTCCTATGGCTACACCTTC. It encodes CSAGGQTGSYGYTF.

The chain is built from TRBV15 and TRBJ1-5; D unclear. Trimming removed 5 bases from V and 1 base from J, with 12 bases in between. The germline V gene has CDR1 LNHNV and CDR2 YYDKDF (reference sequence). The CDR3 extends over 15 amino acids. This chain's CDR3 is CATSHGRESNQPQHF. The CDR3 bases are TGTGCCACCAGCCACGGCCGGGAGAGCAATCAGCCCCAGCATTTT. Looking up the rest from reference TRBV15 and TRBJ1-5 gives the full variable domain: DAMVIQNPRYQVTQFGKPVTLSCSQTLNHNVMYWYQQKSSQAPKLLFHYYDKDFNNEADTPDNFQSRRPNTSFCFLDIRSPGLGDTAMYLCATSHGRESNQPQHFGDGTRLSIL.

The chain couples TRBV19 to TRBJ1-5, with D possibly TRBD1 on 6 matching bases. CDR1 is LNHDA and CDR2 is SQIVND in the germline V gene (reference sequence). The CDR3 is made up of 15 amino acids. Trimming stripped 4 bases from V and 3 bases from J, with 13 bases between. CDR3 bases: TGTGCCAGTAGTAAAGGCACAGGGTACAATCAGCCCCAGCATTTT. Its translation is CASSKGTGYNQPQHF.

The chain carries TRBV29-1 and TRBJ2-7; TRBD1 might be the D (6 bases). V lost 1 base to trimming and J lost 2 bases, with 18 bases between them. The CDR3 covers 16 residues. The germline gives CDR1 SQVTM, CDR2 ANQGSEA. The DNA of the CDR3 is TGCAGCGTTGAAGTGGGGGAAACAGGGCATACCTACGAGCAGTACTTC. It is translated as CSVEVGETGHTYEQYF.

The chain joins TRBV6-4 to TRBJ2-1, with D tentatively TRBD1 (5 bases). V was pared by 1 base and J by 7 bases, with 14 bases between. Looked up from germline, CDR1 is MRHNA and CDR2 is SNTAGT. The CDR3 consists of 15 residues. The CDR3 DNA follows: TGTGCCAGCAGTGACTTGCAAGACAGACCAAATGAGCAGTTCTTC. It yields the protein CASSDLQDRPNEQFF.

The chain carries TRBV4-3 and TRBJ2-1; no clear D. CDR1 is LGHNA and CDR2 is YSLEER in the germline V gene. The CDR3 contains 14 residues. The V end was cut by 0 bases, the J end by 7 bases, with 10 bases between. The CDR3 reads CASSQDPGMNEQFF. Written as DNA, the CDR3 is TGCGCCAGCAGCCAAGATCCAGGTATGAATGAGCAGTTCTTC.

This chain uses TRBV29-1 with TRBJ2-5; D perhaps matches TRBD2 (6 bases). Per germline, CDR1 SQVTM and CDR2 ANQGSEA. Trimming took off 3 bases at V and 1 base at J, with 9 bases between the two ends. This CDR3 contains 13 residues. The CDR3 nucleotides read TGCAGCGTTGAGGTCGGGAGCCAAGAGACCCAGTACTTC. Translating it yields CSVEVGSQETQYF.

The rearrangement uses TRBV18 and TRBJ1-5, with D perhaps matching TRBD1 (5 bases). The CDR3 loop spans 14 amino acids. Germline-derived CDR1 and CDR2 are KGHSH and LQKENI. The V and J ends lost 2 bases and 7 bases respectively, with 12 bases between them. CDR3 DNA: TGTGCCAGCTCACCAATGGGGGACTCGCAGCCCCAGCATTTT. Translating it yields CASSPMGDSQPQHF.

In nucleotides, the CDR3 is TGTGCCAGTACCGGCCTGGCGCAGTATTTT. Protein product: CASTGLAQYF. J is TRBJ2-3 and V is TRBV2; D is undetermined. Germline loops: CDR1 SNHLY, CDR2 FYNNEI. CDR3 size: 10 residues. The V gene lost 9 bases and the J gene lost 10 bases, with 11 bases spanning the gap. The full variable domain, rest sourced from reference TRBV2 and TRBJ2-3, is EPEVTQTPSHQVTQMGQEVILRCVPISNHLYFYWYRQILGQKVEFLVSFYNNEISEKSEIFDDQFSVERPDGSNFTLKIRSTKLEDSAMYFCASTGLAQYFGPGTRLTVL.

J is TRBJ2-3 and V is TRBV20-1; 11 nucleotides line up with TRBD1. The CDR3 consists of 17 residues. The junction had 8 bases not matched to a gene; V was cut back by 0 bases and J by 3 bases. Germline loops: CDR1 DFQATT, CDR2 SNEGSKA (reference sequence). The chain's CDR3 is CSARDLGTGGYTDTQYF. The CDR3 DNA reads as TGCAGTGCTAGAGACCTCGGGACAGGGGGTTATACAGATACGCAGTATTTT.

The rearrangement uses TRBV20-1 and TRBJ1-2; possible D gene TRBD1, 5 bases. There are 12 residues in the CDR3. Germline V gives CDR1 DFQATT, CDR2 SNEGSKA (reference sequence). Trimming pared 4 bases from V and 6 bases from J, leaving 12 bases between. CDR3 residues: CSAKAGTDGYTF. CDR3 bases: TGCAGTGCTAAGGCAGGGACGGATGGCTACACCTTC.

V is TRBV20-1 and J is TRBJ2-3; 9 bases match TRBD1. The CDR3 spans 12 residues. Per germline, CDR1 DFQATT and CDR2 SNEGSKA (reference sequence). Trimming at V came to 1 base and at J to 9 bases, leaving 2 bases not matched to a gene. The CDR3 sequence: CSARGTGETQYF. The DNA of the CDR3 is TGCAGTGCTAGAGGGACAGGGGAGACGCAGTATTTT.

The V gene is TRBV9, the J gene TRBJ1-4; D gene uncertain. Germline values: CDR1 SGDLS, CDR2 YYNGEE. V lost 4 bases and J 7 bases, leaving 8 bases between the germline ends. The CDR3 sequence is 12 residues long. This chain's CDR3 is CASSLPGEKLFF. DNA for the CDR3: TGTGCCAGCAGCCTGCCTGGTGAAAAACTGTTTTTT.

This rearrangement joins TRBV2 to TRBJ2-1; 11 bases line up with TRBD1. J gave up 6 bases and V 7 bases, and 11 bases lay outside the gene matches. The CDR3 is 16 amino acids. Germline V gene sequence: CDR1 SNHLY, CDR2 FYNNEI. This CDR3 is CASTLSGTGGSNEQFF. Here the CDR3 DNA reads TGTGCCAGCACCTTATCGGGGACAGGGGGTAGCAATGAGCAGTTCTTC.

V gene TRBV23-1 combines with J gene TRBJ2-7; 7 bases are shared with TRBD2. TRBV23-1 is known as an ORF, though its function is uncertain. The CDR3 extends over 15 amino acids. Trimming removed 6 bases from V and 0 bases from J; junction bases left unmatched: 8. The CDR3 spells CASSPLGLSSYEQYF. Written as DNA, the CDR3 is TGCGCCAGCAGCCCCCTGGGACTAAGCTCCTACGAGCAGTACTTC.

On this clonotype itself: One junction end disagrees with the germline gene, perhaps due to a read error. The chain employs TRBV2 and TRBJ1-2, with no clear D. CDR3 length: 13 residues. From germline, CDR1 is SNHLY and CDR2 FYNNEI. CDR3 sequence (DNA): TGTGCCAGCGGTGAGCGGAACCCCTATGGCTACACCTTC. Amino acids: CASGERNPYGYTF.

The V call is TRBV12-3 or TRBV12-4, the J call TRBJ1-2; the D gene is possibly TRBD1 (5 bases). The CDR3 extends over 15 amino acids. Trimming stripped 6 bases from V and 0 bases from J, with 14 bases between. The chain's CDR3 is CASSRDSVANYGYTF. In DNA form, the CDR3 reads TGTGCCAGCAGCCGAGACAGCGTAGCTAACTATGGCTACACCTTC.

The chain employs TRBV19 and TRBJ2-5, with D unclear. Trimming left V 3 bases short and J 3 bases short, with 8 bases between. The CDR3 has 13 residues. CDR1 is LNHDA, CDR2 SQIVND, per germline (reference sequence). The CDR3: CASSIGGKETQYF. CDR3 DNA sequence: TGTGCCAGTAGTATCGGCGGCAAAGAGACCCAGTACTTC.

The sample holds one count of this clonotype. The chain uses TRBV4-1 and TRBJ2-7; D is ambiguous. V lost 4 bases to trimming and J lost 5 bases, with 12 bases between them. CDR1 and CDR2 (germline): MGHRA, YSYEKL. There are 13 residues in the CDR3. The CDR3 DNA is TGCGCCAGCAGCCTGGCGGAATGGAACGAGCAGTACTTC. Amino acids: CASSLAEWNEQYF.

The genes are TRBV19 and TRBJ2-1; no firm D call. V was trimmed by 1 base and J by 5 bases, leaving 6 bases between them. This CDR3 contains 13 residues. Germline V gives CDR1 LNHDA, CDR2 SQIVND (reference sequence). The CDR3 sequence: CASSIGVNNEQFF. As DNA, the CDR3 is TGTGCCAGTAGTATAGGGGTAAACAATGAGCAGTTCTTC.

This chain joins TRBV27 and TRBJ2-1, with 7 bases matching TRBD1. Per germline, CDR1 MNHEY and CDR2 SMNVEV (reference sequence). V was pared by 5 bases and J by 5 bases, with 9 bases of the junction left unmatched. CDR3 length equals 15 residues. The CDR3 loop is CASSKREGANNEQFF. The CDR3 bases are TGTGCCAGCAGTAAAAGAGAGGGGGCGAACAATGAGCAGTTCTTC.

The chain has TRBV29-1 and TRBJ2-1; TRBD2 aligns across 10 bases. Trimming at V came to 7 bases and at J to 8 bases, leaving 11 bases not matched to a gene. The CDR3 has 14 amino acids. Germline V gene data show CDR1 as SQVTM and CDR2 as ANQGSEA. Here the CDR3 DNA reads TGCAGCGCCCCAGCGGGAGGGAATATCCATGAGCAGTTCTTC. It is translated as CSAPAGGNIHEQFF.

The chain has TRBV7-2 and TRBJ2-3, with 9 bases matching TRBD2. Germline CDR1 SGHTA, CDR2 FQGNSA. With 4 bases clipped from V and 4 bases from J, the junction kept 3 bases outside the gene matches. This CDR3 contains 14 residues. The CDR3 sequence: CASSSGLAADTQYF. DNA of the CDR3: TGTGCCAGCAGCTCGGGACTAGCAGCAGATACGCAGTATTTT.

The rearrangement uses TRBV20-1 and TRBJ2-1; tentatively, D is TRBD2 (5 bases). The CDR3 spans 15 residues. Germline V gene lookup returns CDR1 DFQATT and CDR2 SNEGSKA (reference sequence). Trimming pared 5 bases from V and 8 bases from J, leaving 22 bases between. CDR3 region: CSAESPSSWIDEQFF. The DNA for the CDR3 is TGCAGTGCTGAATCTCCCTCTAGCTGGATTGATGAGCAGTTCTTC.

This chain joins TRBV27 and TRBJ2-3; perhaps TRBD2 as D (6 bases). Germline V gives CDR1 MNHEY, CDR2 SMNVEV (reference sequence). The CDR3 length is 16 residues. With 6 bases removed from V and 2 bases from J, the gap between germline ends came to 18 bases. The CDR3 region is CASSTHTSLYTDTQYF. The CDR3 region has the DNA TGTGCCAGCAGCACCCATACTAGCCTCTACACAGATACGCAGTATTTT.